This T cell receptor beta chain was found in a study of neurological immune-mediated disorders. This clonotype turned up a few times. Its antigen remains unidentified. Trimming removed 2 bases from V and 3 bases from J; junction bases left unmatched: 2. Looked up from germline, CDR1 is GTSNPN and CDR2 is SVGIG (reference sequence). The CDR3 has 15 residues. Synthesis of cDNA was carried out by template-switch 5'RACE. The reaction used 10-nucleotide random UMIs. TCRdb independently ran MiXCR on the 5' RACE reads; one entry per CDR3 protein. Here the sample spans tens of thousands of distinct CDR3 sequences, roughly 6.9% being singletons. CD4+ or CD8+ T cells, 1 million per library, were used for sorted libraries. Study conclusions and caveats: HTLV-1-associated myelopathy ranked highest for TCR clonal expansion and multiple sclerosis lowest, beneath healthy controls.

The source is a man aged 50 to 59 in good health. The rearrangement joins TRBV30 to TRBJ2-1; TRBD2 matches 12 bases. Sequences were obtained from CD4+ T cells from blood. The CDR3 DNA reads TGTGCCTGGAGTCGACTAGCGGGAGTCTACAATGAGCAGTTCTTC. Protein sequence: CAWSRLAGVYNEQFF.